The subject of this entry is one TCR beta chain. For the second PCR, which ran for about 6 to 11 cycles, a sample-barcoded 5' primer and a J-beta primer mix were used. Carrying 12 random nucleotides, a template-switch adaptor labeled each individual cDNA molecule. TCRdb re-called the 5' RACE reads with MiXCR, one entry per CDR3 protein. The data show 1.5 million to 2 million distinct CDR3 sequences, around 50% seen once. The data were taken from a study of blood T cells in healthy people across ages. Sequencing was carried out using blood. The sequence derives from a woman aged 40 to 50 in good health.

The CDR3: CASSPLKDRNYGYTF. The CDR3 DNA reads TGTGCCAGCTCACCACTGAAGGACAGGAACTATGGCTACACCTTC. The chain links TRBV18 to TRBJ1-2; TRBD1 matches 7 bases. CDR3 length equals 15 residues. With 1 base clipped from V and 2 bases from J, the junction kept 4 bases outside the gene matches. The germline CDR1 and CDR2 sequences are KGHSH and LQKENI.